This is a list of T cell receptor beta chains from one sample in a study of T cell clones after liver transplantation. The data were produced by immunoSEQ multiplex PCR, yet TCRdb's version contains in-frame clones alone and is incomplete. The sample comprises fewer than 25,000 clones, 80% to 90% of which are singletons, and 10% to 15% rests with the top ten. This specimen consisted of CD8+ T cells from blood, obtained before liver transplant. These receptors all stem from a human donor who received a liver transplant. Each CDR3 is given with its conserved first and last residue. The order of the fields is clone size, J gene, V gene, D gene, CDR3 DNA, CDR3 protein. The D gene is left open where the match is weak. Part of the rows lack a size; the others show once, few, many or a class for expanded clones.

>-|TRBJ2-7|TRBV4-1|TRBD2
TGCGCCAGCAGCCGGGGGGGAGGGGAGCAGTACTTC
CASSRGGGEQYF
>-|TRBJ2-7|TRBV5-4|-
TGTGCCAGCAGCGGGATAACGGGGGAAGCGCTGAGCTCCTACGAGCAGTACTTC
CASSGITGEALSSYEQYF
>-|TRBJ2-2|TRBV28|-
TGTGCCAGCAGTTTCATAACAACCGGGGAGCTGTTTTTT
CASSFITTGELFF
>-|TRBJ1-2|TRBV4-3|-
TGCGCCAGCAGCCAAGATGACGGAGCCCTACTATATGGCTACACCTTC
CASSQDDGALLYGYTF
>few|TRBJ2-3|TRBV5-1|-
TGCGCCAGCAGCTTGATGGCTCCAGGGCCAGATACGCAGTATTTT
CASSLMAPGPDTQYF
>-|TRBJ2-7|TRBV27|TRBD1
TGTGCCAGCAGTTTGTCCGGGACAGGGGTAGACGAGCAGTACTTC
CASSLSGTGVDEQYF
>-|TRBJ2-7|TRBV28|-
TGTGCCAGCCGGCGGGGCCTTAGCTCCTACGAGCAGTACTTC
CASRRGLSSYEQYF
>-|TRBJ2-7|TRBV4-1|-
TGCGCCAGCAGCCTCCTGGACGGCCCCGAGCAGTACTTC
CASSLLDGPEQYF
>-|TRBJ1-1|TRBV29-1|-
TGCAGCGTTTTCTGGACACAGAACACTGAAGCTTTCTTT
CSVFWTQNTEAFF
>few|TRBJ2-7|TRBV11-2|-
TGTGCCAGCAGCTTTAGCAGGCCCTACGAGCAGTACTTC
CASSFSRPYEQYF
>-|TRBJ2-7|TRBV4-1|-
TGCGCCAGCAGCCAAGATGTTCGGACAGCCTACGAGCAGTACTTC
CASSQDVRTAYEQYF
>-|TRBJ1-2|TRBV4-2|-
TGTGCCAGCAGCCAAGACGTAAGGCCACCGGGACACAGAAACTATGGCTACACCTTC
CASSQDVRPPGHRNYGYTF
>few|TRBJ2-5|TRBV28|-
TGTGCCAGCAGTTCAGGGGAAGGTTGGGCCCAGTACTTC
CASSSGEGWAQYF
>-|TRBJ2-5|TRBV7-3|-
TGTGCCAGCAGCTTACTACCGGGCCCACAAGAGACCCAGTACTTC
CASSLLPGPQETQYF
>-|TRBJ2-7|TRBV6-9|-
TGTGCCAGCAGTTACTCGGGCCTTGAAGGGGGCGAGCAGTACTTC
CASSYSGLEGGEQYF
>once|TRBJ2-7|TRBV15|-
TGTGCCACCAGCAGAGCTGGGCAGACCTACGAGCAGTACTTC
CATSRAGQTYEQYF
>-|TRBJ1-2|TRBV5-7|-
TGTGCCAGCAGAGGGTTCGGCGGCTGGGGGGGCTACACCTTC
CASRGFGGWGGYTF
>-|TRBJ2-7|TRBV5-1|-
TGCGCCAGCACCCCTCGGGACTTCTCCTACGAGCAGTACTTC
CASTPRDFSYEQYF
>once|TRBJ2-7|TRBV9|-
TGTGCCAGCAGCGTAGGTTTGACACCGAGGGAGCAGTACTTC
CASSVGLTPREQYF
>-|TRBJ2-3|TRBV4-1|-
TGCGCCAGCAGCCCCCGTGGGGGAGGCCCAGATACGCAGTATTTT
CASSPRGGGPDTQYF
>-|TRBJ2-3|TRBV5-4|TRBD2
TGTGCCAGCAGCATCGGGACTAGCGGGAGGTGGGATACGCAGTATTTT
CASSIGTSGRWDTQYF
>once|TRBJ1-4|TRBV4-1|-
TGCGCCAGCAGCCAAGAGCAAGGGGAAGGTGAAAAACTGTTTTTT
CASSQEQGEGEKLFF
>-|TRBJ2-1|TRBV11-3|TRBD2
TGTGCCAGCAGCTCTGAGGTAGCGGGGAACAATGAGCAGTTCTTC
CASSSEVAGNNEQFF
>-|TRBJ2-7|TRBV6-1|TRBD2
TGTGCCAGCAGTGAATACATAGCGAGCGGGAGCTCCTACGAGCAGTACTTC
CASSEYIASGSSYEQYF
>-|TRBJ2-7|TRBV27|TRBD1
TGTGCCAGCAGTCCGTTAGGACAGGCCTACGAGCAGTACTTC
CASSPLGQAYEQYF
>-|TRBJ2-7|TRBV28|-
TGTGCCAGCAGCCCCGGGGCAGTATGGTACGAGCAGTACTTC
CASSPGAVWYEQYF
>-|TRBJ2-1|TRBV14|TRBD1
TGTGCCAGCAGCCCCCGGGACAGGGGACGGAATGAGCAGTTCTTC
CASSPRDRGRNEQFF
>-|TRBJ2-7|TRBV6-6|-
TGTGCCAGCAGTTTGACTAGAGGTGGTAACGAGCAGTACTTC
CASSLTRGGNEQYF
>-|TRBJ1-2|TRBV5-6|-
TGTGCCCGCAGAGGGTGCGGCGGCTGGGGGGGCTACACCTTC
CARRGCGGWGGYTF
>-|TRBJ2-2|TRBV27|TRBD2
TGTGCCACAACCCCAGGACTAGCTCCCCCCGGGGAGCTGTTTTTT
CATTPGLAPPGELFF
>-|TRBJ2-1|TRBV11-3|TRBD2
TGTGCCAGCAGCTTGAGGCTAGCGGACTACAATGAGCAGTTCTTC
CASSLRLADYNEQFF
>-|TRBJ2-1|TRBV27|-
TGTGCCAGCAGTTTTGGGGCGGGCAATGAGCAGTTCTTC
CASSFGAGNEQFF
>-|TRBJ2-7|TRBV29-1|-
TGCAGCGTTGAAGAGGACTACCCGAGCTCCTACGAGCAGTACTTC
CSVEEDYPSSYEQYF
>-|TRBJ1-5|TRBV7-9|TRBD1
TGTGCCAGCAGCTCGACCGGGACAGGGGACCAGCCCCAGCATTTT
CASSSTGTGDQPQHF
>-|TRBJ2-1|TRBV5-1|TRBD2
TGCGCCAGCAGCTTTTCTAGCGGGAGAGGGAGTGAGCAGTTCTTC
CASSFSSGRGSEQFF
>-|TRBJ2-2|TRBV14|TRBD1
TGTGCCAGCAGCCAGACAGGGGGCACCGGGGAGCTGTTTTTT
CASSQTGGTGELFF
>once|TRBJ1-1|TRBV7-6|-
TGTGCCAGCAGCTTAAGGGTAGGGATCGAGTACACTGAAGCTTTCTTT
CASSLRVGIEYTEAFF
>-|TRBJ1-2|TRBV28|-
TGTGCCAGCAGTTTAAGGAAGACGATTCCCCTGGGCTACACCTTC
CASSLRKTIPLGYTF
>few|TRBJ1-3|TRBV7-2|TRBD1
TGTGCCAGCAGCCTGACAGGGGCAGGAAACACCATATATTTT
CASSLTGAGNTIYF
>-|TRBJ2-5|TRBV27|TRBD1
TGTGCCAGCAGTTTATTGGGACAGGAAGAGACCCAGTACTTC
CASSLLGQEETQYF
>-|TRBJ2-1|TRBV28|TRBD2
TGTGCCAGCAGTTTACTGCGGGAGGGCCGGAATGAGCAGTTCTTC
CASSLLREGRNEQFF
>medium-sized|TRBJ1-4|TRBV28|-
TGTGCCAGCACCCCCCTGAGAGGAAAACTGTTTTTT
CASTPLRGKLFF
>-|TRBJ1-2|TRBV5-1|-
TGCGCCAGCAGCTTGTCAGGACAAGGCTATGGCTACACCTTC
CASSLSGQGYGYTF
>-|TRBJ1-5|TRBV5-1|-
TGCGCCAGCAGAGAGGGGGGCAATCAGCCCCAGCATTTT
CASREGGNQPQHF
>-|TRBJ1-1|TRBV4-1|-
TGCGCCAGCAGCCAAGCCTCGACCTTAACTGAAGCTTTCTTT
CASSQASTLTEAFF
>-|TRBJ2-5|TRBV7-9|-
TGTGCCAGCAGCTCCGTAGGGGAAGAGACCCAGTACTTC
CASSSVGEETQYF
>-|TRBJ2-7|TRBV4-3|TRBD1
TGCGCCAGCAGCCTTGGGACAGCGACCCCCTACGAGCAGTACTTC
CASSLGTATPYEQYF
>-|TRBJ1-5|TRBV5-4|-
TGTGCCAGCAGCCGAGGGGGGCCCAATCAGCCCCAGCATTTT
CASSRGGPNQPQHF
>-|TRBJ2-1|TRBV28|-
TGTGCCAGCCTTGATGACAATGAGCAGTTCTTC
CASLDDNEQFF
>-|TRBJ2-5|TRBV21-1|-
TGTGCCAGCAGCAAAGGAGCTAACCAAGAGACCCAGTACTTC
CASSKGANQETQYF
>-|TRBJ2-7|TRBV7-9|TRBD1
TGTGCCAGCAGCTCCCCGGACAGGGATGAGCAGTACTTC
CASSSPDRDEQYF
>-|TRBJ2-5|TRBV21-1|-
TGTGCCGGCGAGGGCCGGGACGAAGAGACCCAGTACTTC
CAGEGRDEETQYF